A selection of T cell receptor beta chains follows, all from one sample in a study of chemoradiotherapy in HPV16-positive cancers. The method was immunoSEQ multiplex PCR; TCRdb's version includes in-frame clones alone and lacks a portion of them. This sample carries hundreds of clones, about 79% of them seen once, and the ten largest clones take around 15%. The sequencing here drew on tumor tissue, taken from a patient who underwent chemoradiotherapy. The receptors were sampled from a human donor with HPV-associated anogenital cancer. Each CDR3 is given with its conserved first and last residue. The order of the fields is D gene, V gene, CDR3 length, clone size, J gene, CDR3 protein, CDR3 DNA. The D gene is left open where the match is weak. For some rows the clone size is stated as once, few or many, or as a class when expanded; others skip it.

NA	TRBV4-1	16	once	TRBJ2-4	CASSYPGTQSGNIQYF	TGCGCCAGCAGCTACCCCGGGACGCAAAGCGGAAACATTCAGTACTTC
TRBD1	TRBV7-9	15	NA	TRBJ2-5	CASSPRDRPQETQYF	TGTGCCAGCAGCCCAAGGGACAGACCCCAAGAGACCCAGTACTTC
TRBD1	TRBV15	18	NA	TRBJ1-1	CATSREGTGGLMNTEAFF	TGTGCCACCAGCAGAGAGGGGACAGGCGGACTCATGAACACTGAAGCTTTCTTT
NA	TRBV27	13	few	TRBJ2-7	CASSSGNSYEQYF	TGTGCCAGCAGTTCGGGCAACTCCTACGAGCAGTACTTC
TRBD1	TRBV29-1	15	NA	TRBJ1-4	CSGNLDRDRGEKLFF	TGCAGCGGAAACCTCGACCGGGACAGAGGTGAAAAACTGTTTTTT
NA	TRBV6-1	13	NA	TRBJ2-7	CASLRHSLGEQYF	TGTGCCAGCCTGCGGCATTCCCTGGGTGAGCAGTACTTC
TRBD2	TRBV5-1	16	NA	TRBJ2-4	CASGLGGIDVKNIQYF	TGCGCCAGCGGCTTGGGGGGGATAGATGTCAAAAACATTCAGTACTTC
NA	TRBV7-9	15	NA	TRBJ2-3	CASLIPGHRGDTQYF	TGTGCTAGTCTAATTCCGGGACACCGAGGCGATACGCAGTATTTT
NA	TRBV28	13	NA	TRBJ1-2	CASSLGDIGGYTF	TGTGCCAGCAGTTTAGGGGACATTGGTGGCTACACCTTC
NA	TRBV10-1	15	few	TRBJ2-3	CASSEGSGTTDTQYF	TGCGCCAGCAGTGAGGGGAGTGGGACCACAGATACGCAGTATTTT
NA	TRBV19	14	NA	TRBJ2-7	CASSQGGRSYEQYF	TGTGCCAGTAGTCAAGGGGGTAGATCCTACGAGCAGTACTTC
TRBD2	TRBV7-6	18	NA	TRBJ2-2	CASSLALPGGTNTGELFF	TGTGCCAGCAGCTTAGCGCTACCGGGGGGGACGAACACCGGGGAGCTGTTTTTT
NA	TRBV28	12	once	TRBJ1-5	CASSLSTRPQHF	TGTGCCAGCAGTCTATCGACCCGGCCCCAGCATTTT
NA	TRBV2	18	NA	TRBJ2-3	CASSEAPPQRGGADTQYF	TGTGCCAGCAGTGAAGCTCCCCCCCAGCGAGGGGGGGCAGATACGCAGTATTTT
TRBD2	TRBV11-2	14	NA	TRBJ2-7	CASSQTSGTYEQYF	TGTGCCAGCAGCCAGACTAGCGGGACATACGAGCAGTACTTC
NA	TRBV4-2	15	few	TRBJ2-5	CASSQEVGSEETQYF	TGTGCCAGCAGCCAAGAAGTAGGAAGTGAGGAGACCCAGTACTTC
TRBD1	TRBV7-9	15	NA	TRBJ1-4	CASSPRQGSGEKLFF	TGTGCCAGCAGCCCGAGACAGGGGAGTGGAGAAAAACTGTTTTTT
NA	TRBV5-5	14	NA	TRBJ1-1	CASSSQVANTEAFF	TGTGCCAGCAGCTCACAGGTGGCCAACACTGAAGCTTTCTTT
TRBD1	TRBV19	15	once	TRBJ2-7	CASSFGTAVWYEQYF	TGTGCCAGTAGTTTCGGGACAGCGGTCTGGTACGAGCAGTACTTC
NA	TRBV5-5	16	NA	TRBJ2-4	CASSLAPGLAKNIQYF	TGTGCCAGCAGCTTGGCTCCAGGACTAGCCAAAAACATTCAGTACTTC
TRBD2	TRBV5-1	15	NA	TRBJ2-7	CASSLFSGKTYEQYF	TGCGCCAGCAGCTTGTTTAGCGGGAAGACCTACGAGCAGTACTTC
NA	TRBV7-6	14	NA	TRBJ2-7	CASSEVGGWSEQYF	TGTGCCAGCAGCGAGGTCGGGGGTTGGAGCGAGCAGTACTTC
NA	TRBV5-4	13	once	TRBJ1-1	CASSLEAGRKAFF	TGTGCCAGCAGCTTGGAGGCAGGTAGAAAAGCTTTCTTT
TRBD1	TRBV2	14	NA	TRBJ2-5	CASSPGQGLGTQYF	TGTGCCAGCAGTCCGGGACAGGGTTTGGGGACCCAGTACTTC
NA	TRBV19	14	NA	TRBJ2-1	CASRGEVWNGEQFF	TGTGCCAGTAGGGGGGAGGTTTGGAATGGGGAGCAGTTCTTC
TRBD2	TRBV4-2	16	NA	TRBJ2-5	CASSQEAGGPRETQYF	TGTGCCAGCAGCCAAGAGGCGGGGGGGCCCCGGGAGACCCAGTACTTC
NA	TRBV13	17	NA	TRBJ2-3	CASSLGLSGASTDTQYF	TGTGCCAGCAGCTTAGGCCTTTCTGGTGCTAGCACAGATACGCAGTATTTT
NA	TRBV7-8	16	NA	TRBJ1-3	CASSLDGAVSGNTIYF	TGTGCCAGCAGCTTGGACGGGGCTGTCTCTGGAAACACCATATATTTT
NA	TRBV2	15	NA	TRBJ2-5	CASSEWGGAKETQYF	TGTGCCAGCAGTGAATGGGGGGGGGCAAAAGAGACCCAGTACTTC
NA	TRBV18	16	NA	TRBJ2-7	CASSPLMVGGTYEQYF	TGTGCCAGCTCACCACTGATGGTAGGTGGAACCTACGAGCAGTACTTC
TRBD2	TRBV9	16	NA	TRBJ2-7	CASSGGTSGLTYEQYF	TGTGCCAGCAGCGGTGGGACTAGCGGGCTCACCTACGAGCAGTACTTC
NA	TRBV7-2	13	NA	TRBJ2-3	CASSLVSGDTQYF	TGTGCCAGCAGCTTAGTATCCGGGGATACGCAGTATTTT
NA	TRBV27	14	once	TRBJ2-3	CASSIGGSTDTQYF	TGTGCCAGCAGTATAGGGGGGAGCACAGATACGCAGTATTTT
NA	TRBV6-5	15	NA	TRBJ1-2	CASSSTVNQHYGYTF	TGTGCCAGCAGTTCGACAGTTAATCAACACTATGGCTACACCTTC